The rows below give T cell receptor beta chains drawn from one sample of a study of blood T cell repertoires in COVID-19. Sequencing was performed with immunoSEQ multiplex PCR; in TCRdb, only in-frame clones are kept and a portion is missing. Of approximately 450,000 clones listed, around 91% were seen once; the top ten hold around 1.1%. Sequencing was done on a sample of PBMCs or T cells enriched from blood (not recorded which). Every receptor here comes from a man aged 25 to 40 who had recovered from COVID-19. CDR3s include the opening cysteine and the closing phenylalanine or tryptophan. Each record gives: V gene, D gene, clone size, CDR3 length, J gene, CDR3 protein, CDR3 DNA. D genes are given only for firm matches. The size of a clone is reported for some rows only, either as once, few or many, or as a class for expanded clones.

v_gene: TRBV28
d_gene: TRBD1
abundance: -
len: 13
j_gene: TRBJ1-1
CDR3aa: CASSTLDRGEAFF
CDR3nt: TGTGCCAGCAGTACCCTGGACAGGGGAGAAGCTTTCTTT

v_gene: TRBV9
d_gene: TRBD2
abundance: -
len: 18
j_gene: TRBJ2-1
CDR3aa: CASRVGAGLRSSYNEQFF
CDR3nt: TGTGCCAGCAGAGTCGGAGCGGGACTTCGGAGCTCCTACAATGAGCAGTTCTTC

v_gene: TRBV4-1
d_gene: TRBD2
abundance: -
len: 18
j_gene: TRBJ2-3
CDR3aa: CASSQDGTSGRATDTQYF
CDR3nt: TGCGCCAGCAGCCAAGATGGGACTAGCGGGAGGGCCACAGATACGCAGTATTTT

v_gene: TRBV24-1
d_gene: TRBD2
abundance: -
len: 16
j_gene: TRBJ2-1
CDR3aa: CATSDSLAGALDEQFF
CDR3nt: TGTGCCACCAGTGATTCACTAGCGGGAGCTTTGGATGAGCAGTTCTTC

v_gene: TRBV19
d_gene: -
abundance: -
len: 13
j_gene: TRBJ2-7
CDR3aa: CASSPYLSYEQYF
CDR3nt: TGTGCCAGTAGTCCCTACTTAAGCTACGAGCAGTACTTC

v_gene: TRBV10-3
d_gene: -
abundance: -
len: 14
j_gene: TRBJ2-1
CDR3aa: CAISGYTGDNEQFF
CDR3nt: TGTGCCATTTCCGGGTACACGGGAGACAATGAGCAGTTCTTC

v_gene: TRBV11-3
d_gene: -
abundance: -
len: 13
j_gene: TRBJ1-1
CDR3aa: CASSLGGGAEAFF
CDR3nt: TGTGCCAGCAGCTTAGGCGGGGGGGCTGAAGCTTTCTTT

v_gene: TRBV19
d_gene: -
abundance: -
len: 12
j_gene: TRBJ1-2
CDR3aa: CASSNAGDGYTF
CDR3nt: TGTGCCAGTAGTAACGCAGGGGATGGCTACACCTTC

v_gene: TRBV3-1/TRBV3-2
d_gene: -
abundance: -
len: 13
j_gene: TRBJ1-6
CDR3aa: CASRRVDNSPLHF
CDR3nt: TGTGCCAGCAGACGGGTTGATAATTCACCCCTCCACTTT

v_gene: TRBV10-1
d_gene: TRBD1
abundance: -
len: 13
j_gene: TRBJ2-5
CDR3aa: CASSESQGATQYF
CDR3nt: TGCGCCAGCAGTGAGTCACAGGGGGCGACCCAGTACTTC

v_gene: TRBV18
d_gene: -
abundance: -
len: 15
j_gene: TRBJ2-5
CDR3aa: CASSPLGQSSETQYF
CDR3nt: TGTGCCAGCTCACCACTAGGACAGTCCTCAGAGACCCAGTACTTC

v_gene: TRBV18
d_gene: -
abundance: -
len: 15
j_gene: TRBJ2-5
CDR3aa: CASSPSAGAQETQYF
CDR3nt: TGTGCCAGCTCACCCTCTGCAGGGGCCCAAGAGACCCAGTACTTC

v_gene: TRBV18
d_gene: -
abundance: -
len: 17
j_gene: TRBJ1-1
CDR3aa: CASSPVADWRMNTEAFF
CDR3nt: TGTGCCAGCTCACCAGTGGCAGACTGGCGAATGAACACTGAAGCTTTCTTT

v_gene: TRBV19
d_gene: TRBD2
abundance: once
len: 19
j_gene: TRBJ2-2
CDR3aa: CASTTGTSGRGFSTGELFF
CDR3nt: TGTGCCAGCACAACCGGGACTAGCGGGAGGGGCTTTAGCACCGGGGAGCTGTTTTTT

v_gene: TRBV6-5
d_gene: -
abundance: -
len: 13
j_gene: TRBJ2-7
CDR3aa: CAGSGTFNYEQYF
CDR3nt: TGTGCCGGATCCGGGACTTTTAACTACGAGCAGTACTTC

v_gene: TRBV5-4
d_gene: TRBD1
abundance: -
len: 18
j_gene: TRBJ1-1
CDR3aa: CASSLGGTGGSKYAEAFF
CDR3nt: TGTGCCAGCAGCTTGGGGGGAACAGGGGGCTCTAAGTACGCTGAAGCTTTCTTT

v_gene: TRBV4-2
d_gene: -
abundance: -
len: 14
j_gene: TRBJ1-4
CDR3aa: CASSQDGRGEKLFF
CDR3nt: TGTGCCAGCAGCCAAGACGGCAGGGGTGAAAAACTGTTTTTT

v_gene: TRBV7-8
d_gene: -
abundance: once
len: 17
j_gene: TRBJ1-3
CDR3aa: CASSAFGTKRAGNTIYF
CDR3nt: TGTGCCAGCAGCGCCTTCGGGACTAAGAGGGCTGGAAACACCATATATTTT

v_gene: TRBV5-1
d_gene: -
abundance: once
len: 15
j_gene: TRBJ1-1
CDR3aa: CASSSKQGMNTEAFF
CDR3nt: TGCGCCAGCAGCTCGAAACAGGGCATGAACACTGAAGCTTTCTTT

v_gene: TRBV5-1
d_gene: -
abundance: -
len: 11
j_gene: TRBJ2-7
CDR3aa: CASGDYNEQYF
CDR3nt: TGCGCCAGCGGCGACTACAACGAGCAGTACTTC

v_gene: TRBV7-6
d_gene: TRBD2
abundance: -
len: 16
j_gene: TRBJ2-7
CDR3aa: CASSSGTSGNSYEQYF
CDR3nt: TGTGCCAGCAGTTCGGGGACTAGCGGGAACTCCTACGAGCAGTACTTC

v_gene: TRBV5-1
d_gene: TRBD2
abundance: -
len: 14
j_gene: TRBJ2-1
CDR3aa: CASSIGTSGNEQFF
CDR3nt: TGCGCCAGCAGCATAGGGACTAGCGGTAATGAGCAGTTCTTC

v_gene: TRBV18
d_gene: -
abundance: -
len: 14
j_gene: TRBJ1-1
CDR3aa: CASTQGTLGTEAFF
CDR3nt: TGTGCCAGCACACAAGGGACTCTGGGGACTGAAGCTTTCTTT

v_gene: TRBV21-1
d_gene: -
abundance: -
len: 18
j_gene: TRBJ1-4
CDR3aa: CASSKNGQAGTGDEKLFF
CDR3nt: TGTGCCAGCAGCAAAAATGGTCAGGCTGGGACAGGGGATGAAAAACTGTTTTTT

v_gene: TRBV6-5
d_gene: -
abundance: -
len: 13
j_gene: TRBJ1-5
CDR3aa: CASRGGGNQPQHF
CDR3nt: TGTGCCAGCAGAGGGGGGGGCAATCAGCCCCAGCATTTT

v_gene: TRBV7-2
d_gene: -
abundance: -
len: 11
j_gene: TRBJ2-7
CDR3aa: CASSLSYEQYF
CDR3nt: TGTGCCAGCAGTTTGAGCTACGAGCAGTACTTC

v_gene: TRBV28
d_gene: TRBD2
abundance: -
len: 14
j_gene: TRBJ2-7
CDR3aa: CASRTSGPSYEQYF
CDR3nt: TGTGCCAGCAGGACTAGCGGGCCCTCCTACGAGCAGTACTTC

v_gene: TRBV29-1
d_gene: -
abundance: -
len: 13
j_gene: TRBJ2-3
CDR3aa: CSVVGQLLDTQYF
CDR3nt: TGCAGCGTTGTTGGACAGCTTTTAGATACGCAGTATTTT

v_gene: TRBV10-2
d_gene: -
abundance: -
len: 14
j_gene: TRBJ2-5
CDR3aa: CASSESGRKETQYF
CDR3nt: TGCGCCAGCAGTGAGTCGGGCAGGAAAGAGACCCAGTACTTC

v_gene: TRBV9
d_gene: TRBD1
abundance: -
len: 18
j_gene: TRBJ1-2
CDR3aa: CASSVDGTAIRTGYGYTF
CDR3nt: TGTGCCAGCAGCGTAGATGGGACAGCGATCAGGACGGGCTATGGCTACACCTTC